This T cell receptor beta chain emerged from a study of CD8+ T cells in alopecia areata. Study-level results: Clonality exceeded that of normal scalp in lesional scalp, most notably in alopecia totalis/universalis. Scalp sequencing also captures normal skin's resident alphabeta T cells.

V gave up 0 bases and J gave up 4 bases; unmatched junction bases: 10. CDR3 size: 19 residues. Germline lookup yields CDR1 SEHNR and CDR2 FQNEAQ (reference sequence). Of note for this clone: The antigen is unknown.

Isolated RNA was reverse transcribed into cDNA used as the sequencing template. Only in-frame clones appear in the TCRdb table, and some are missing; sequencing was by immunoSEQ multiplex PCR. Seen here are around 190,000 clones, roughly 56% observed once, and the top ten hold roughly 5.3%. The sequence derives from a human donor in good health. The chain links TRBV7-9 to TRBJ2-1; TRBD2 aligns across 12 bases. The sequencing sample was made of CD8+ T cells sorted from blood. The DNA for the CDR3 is TGTGCCAGCAGCTTAGCGGTGCTAGCGGGGGGGCCGAGATACAATGAGCAGTTCTTC. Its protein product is CASSLAVLAGGPRYNEQFF.